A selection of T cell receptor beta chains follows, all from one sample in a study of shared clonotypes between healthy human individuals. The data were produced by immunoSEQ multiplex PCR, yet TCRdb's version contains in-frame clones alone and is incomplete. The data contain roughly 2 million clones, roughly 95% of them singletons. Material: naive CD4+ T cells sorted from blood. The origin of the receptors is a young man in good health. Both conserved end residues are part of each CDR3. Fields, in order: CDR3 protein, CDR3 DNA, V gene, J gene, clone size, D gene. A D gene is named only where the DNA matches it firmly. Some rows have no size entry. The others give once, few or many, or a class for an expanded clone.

CATSWLAGGRNEQFF,TGTGCCACCAGCTGGCTAGCGGGGGGTCGAAATGAGCAGTTCTTC,TRBV15,TRBJ2-1,NA,TRBD2
CASSQGRSAGELFF,TGCGCCAGCAGCCAAGGGAGAAGCGCCGGGGAGCTGTTTTTT,TRBV4-1,TRBJ2-2,NA,NA
CASSSEGSTQPQHF,TGTGCCAGCAGCTCCGAGGGGTCCACTCAGCCCCAGCATTTT,TRBV7-8,TRBJ1-5,NA,NA
CASSPGRTGQPQHF,TGTGCCAGCAGCCCCGGGAGGACGGGCCAGCCCCAGCATTTT,TRBV6-5,TRBJ1-5,few,NA
CASSEGVRYNEKLFF,TGTGCCAGCAGTGAAGGGGTGAGATATAATGAAAAACTGTTTTTT,TRBV6-1,TRBJ1-4,NA,NA
CASSQATGISNQPQHF,TGCGCCAGCAGCCAGGCGACAGGGATTAGCAATCAGCCCCAGCATTTT,TRBV4-1,TRBJ1-5,NA,TRBD1
CATSRDIQAYEQYF,TGTGCCACCAGCAGAGATATACAGGCCTACGAGCAGTACTTC,TRBV15,TRBJ2-7,NA,NA
CASSPRGRERSYEQYF,TGTGCCAGCAGCCCCCGGGGGCGGGAGAGGTCCTACGAGCAGTACTTC,TRBV7-9,TRBJ2-7,NA,NA
CAISANGTYEQYF,TGTGCCATCAGTGCGAACGGAACCTACGAGCAGTACTTC,TRBV10-3,TRBJ2-7,NA,NA
CASRNPTEAFF,TGTGCCAGCAGGAACCCCACTGAAGCTTTCTTT,TRBV28,TRBJ1-1,NA,NA
CASSLDRGIYEQYF,TGTGCCAGCTCACTCGACAGGGGCATCTACGAGCAGTACTTC,TRBV18,TRBJ2-7,NA,TRBD1
CASSPDRGPGEKLFF,TGTGCCAGCAGCCCCGACAGGGGGCCCGGTGAAAAACTGTTTTTT,TRBV6-5,TRBJ1-4,NA,TRBD1
CAWSGGASEQYF,TGTGCCTGGAGTGGGGGGGCCTCCGAGCAGTACTTC,TRBV30,TRBJ2-7,NA,NA
CASRTTGLVYGYTF,TGTGCCAGTAGGACGACAGGGCTAGTATATGGCTACACCTTC,TRBV19,TRBJ1-2,NA,TRBD1
CASSGSSDSYNEQFF,TGTGCCAGCTCGGGATCTAGCGACAGCTACAATGAGCAGTTCTTC,TRBV18,TRBJ2-1,NA,NA
CASSLDAGQGVASGNTIYF,TGTGCCAGCAGCTTAGATGCGGGACAGGGGGTCGCCTCTGGAAACACCATATATTTT,TRBV11-2,TRBJ1-3,NA,TRBD1
CASSLDRLKQFF,TGTGCCAGCAGCCTGGACAGGTTAAAGCAGTTCTTC,TRBV6-1,TRBJ2-1,once,TRBD1